This T cell receptor beta chain stems from a study of blood T cell repertoires in COVID-19. In the study overall: Researchers got acute and convalescent COVID-19 samples from the United States, Italy and Spain. T cells, B-cell-depleted T cells, or PBMCs supplied cDNA or gDNA.

CDR3 length: 15 residues. Germline CDR1 and CDR2: MNHEY and SVGAGI. Deletions cut 6 bases from V and 4 bases from J, with 15 bases between. Under the authors' procedure: Researchers report that nucleated cell counts were estimated from reference gene primer amplification. Assay: immunoSEQ multiplex PCR; the TCRdb copy retains only in-frame clones and omits some. The D gene and trimming were derived from the DNA, and the V and J assignments and clone size from that table. The sample shows 150,000 to 200,000 clones, around 87% of them seen only once. This clone occurred once. This receptor was taken from a woman of 80 years or more in a cohort sampled during active or convalescent COVID-19. Specimen: peripheral blood. The rearrangement links TRBV6-5 to TRBJ2-2; no definite D call. The CDR3 is CASSAPRLSTGELFF. The CDR3 coding sequence is TGTGCCAGCAGCGCCCCGCGCCTGAGCACCGGGGAGCTGTTTTTT.